A single sample gave rise to the 10 T cell receptor beta chains below, sequenced in a study of immune evolution from preneoplasia to lung adenocarcinoma. Only in-frame clones appear in the TCRdb table, and some are missing; sequencing was by immunoSEQ multiplex PCR. In the table there are about 9,000 clones, around 89% of which are singletons. The sequencing sample was made of FFPE invasive lung adenocarcinoma tissue. These receptors all stem from a person aged 65 to 85 with invasive lung adenocarcinoma.

V is TRBV28 and J is TRBJ1-1; D is undetermined. The CDR3 is 11 amino acids. Germline values: CDR1 MDHEN, CDR2 SYDVKM. The V end was cut by 5 bases, the J end by 5 bases, with 6 bases between. The DNA of the CDR3 is TGTGCCAGCAGTCCAACTACTGAAGCTTTCTTT. Translation gives CASSPTTEAFF. Drawing the rest from reference TRBV28 and TRBJ1-1, the complete variable domain is DVKVTQSSRYLVKRTGEKVFLECVQDMDHENMFWYRQDPGLGLRLIYFSYDVKMKEKGDIPEGYSVSREKKERFSLILESASTNQTSMYLCASSPTTEAFFGQGTRLTVV.

The chain is built from TRBV2 and TRBJ1-5; 8 bases line up with TRBD1. This CDR3 is built from 14 residues. Germline CDR1 reads SNHLY; CDR2 reads FYNNEI. Trimming at V came to 5 bases and at J to 6 bases, leaving 6 bases not matched to a gene. The CDR3 here is CASSQTGDTQPQHF. The CDR3, as DNA: TGTGCCAGCAGTCAGACAGGGGATACTCAGCCCCAGCATTTT.

V is TRBV9 and J is TRBJ2-3; D unresolved. Trimming pared 10 bases from V and 0 bases from J, leaving 12 bases between. Germline V gives CDR1 SGDLS, CDR2 YYNGEE. This CDR3 comprises 13 residues. DNA of the CDR3: TGTGCCGGAGCTACCTCTAGCACAGATACGCAGTATTTT. This encodes CAGATSSTDTQYF.

The V and J genes are TRBV29-1 and TRBJ2-6; D unclear. This CDR3 is built from 13 residues. Looked up from germline, CDR1 is SQVTM and CDR2 is ANQGSEA. V was cut by 1 base and J by 2 bases, with 3 bases left in between. This CDR3 is CSVEGAGANVLTF. For the CDR3, the DNA is TGCAGCGTTGAAGGGGCTGGGGCCAACGTCCTGACTTTC.

This chain joins TRBV18 and TRBJ1-4; 9 bases are shared with TRBD1. The CDR3 loop spans 17 amino acids. The V gene's germline CDR1 is KGHSH and CDR2 LQKENI. V lost 3 bases and J lost 5; bases outside the gene matches: 10. The CDR3 coding sequence is TGTGCCAGCTCACCGGGCCTACCGGGACAGGGAAATGAAAAACTGTTTTTT. This sequence encodes CASSPGLPGQGNEKLFF.

The CDR3 nucleotides are TGTGCCAGCACCCTGACGACTAACTATGGCTACACCTTC. Residues: CASTLTTNYGYTF. V usage is TRBV7-9 and J usage is TRBJ1-2; D is unresolved. CDR1 SEHNR and CDR2 FQNEAQ come from the germline V gene (reference sequence). V was trimmed by 7 bases and J by 0 bases, leaving 9 bases between them. The CDR3 spans 13 residues.

The V and J genes are TRBV18 and TRBJ1-1, with 8 bases lining up with TRBD1. Germline-derived CDR1 and CDR2 are KGHSH and LQKENI. The ends lost 6 bases at V and 4 bases at J; junction bases unmatched: 4. This CDR3 contains 13 residues. For the CDR3, the DNA is TGTGCCAGCTCCCAAGGACAGGGCACTGAAGCTTTCTTT. Residues: CASSQGQGTEAFF. Full variable domain (rest looked up from reference TRBV18 and TRBJ1-1): NAGVMQNPRHLVRRRGQEARLRCSPMKGHSHVYWYRQLPEEGLKFMVYLQKENIIDESGMPKERFSAEFPKEGPSILRIQQVVRGDSAAYFCASSQGQGTEAFFGQGTRLTVV.

The chain uses TRBV29-1 and TRBJ2-3; TRBD1 might be the D (5 bases). The CDR3 covers 13 residues. Germline V gene data show CDR1 as SQVTM and CDR2 as ANQGSEA. V was pared by 5 bases and J by 4 bases, with 13 bases between. The CDR3, as DNA: TGCAGCGTTCTAGGGGCCGGCCCAGATACGCAGTATTTT. It translates to CSVLGAGPDTQYF.

V gene TRBV2 combines with J gene TRBJ2-7; D possibly corresponds to TRBD2 (7 bases). Germline CDR1 is SNHLY and CDR2 is FYNNEI. The ends were cut back, 4 bases at V and 4 bases at J, with 17 bases in the middle. The CDR3 contains 15 residues. CDR3 sequence (DNA): TGTGCCAGCAGTGGCGGGGGAGGGGGTAGGTACGAGCAGTACTTC. Protein: CASSGGGGGRYEQYF.

The chain carries TRBV9 and TRBJ2-3, with 10 bases matching TRBD2. There are 15 residues in the CDR3. Unmatched junction bases numbered 7, after V lost 3 bases and J lost 6 bases. Germline values: CDR1 SGDLS, CDR2 YYNGEE. The CDR3 DNA reads as TGTGCCAGCAGCGCCACTAGCGGGATCCCCGATACGCAGTATTTT. Protein: CASSATSGIPDTQYF.